One sample yielded the 27 T cell receptor beta chains listed below, sequenced in a study of read filtering for tumor transcriptome and immune sequencing. Molecular barcoded adaptors covering alpha/delta and beta/gamma chains were used on roughly 400 ng RNA. TCRdb re-called the reads through MiXCR, storing one row per CDR3 protein. The sample includes over 50,000 distinct CDR3 sequences, around 20% seen only once; the top ten take roughly a tenth. Sequenced material: a population of CD138-negative cells sorted from bone marrow. These receptors originate from a donor aged 40 or older with multiple myeloma.

This clonotype occurred many times. V gene TRBV20-1 combines with J gene TRBJ1-1, with TRBD1 matching over 7 bases. With V trimmed by 2 bases and J by 1 base, 1 base remained unmatched. Germline CDR1 reads DFQATT; CDR2 reads SNEGSKA (reference sequence). The CDR3 loop spans 13 amino acids. This chain's CDR3 is CSARRGPNTEAFF. The CDR3 DNA reads as TGCAGTGCTAGAAGGGGGCCGAACACTGAAGCTTTCTTT.

This clonotype was seen more than once but under ten times. Since a much larger clone is just one base distant, this may be a read error. The V call is TRBV20-1, the J call TRBJ2-3; a possible D gene is TRBD1 (5 bases). This CDR3 comprises 12 residues. The germline V gene encodes CDR1 DFQATT and CDR2 SNEGSKA (reference sequence). CDR3 DNA: TGCAGTGCTCTGGGGCTGGCAGATACGAAGTATTTT. It specifies CSALGLADTKYF.

This clonotype was seen many times. V usage is TRBV3-1 and J usage is TRBJ2-2; D uncertain. The length of the CDR3 is 15 residues. Trimming stripped 4 bases from V and 0 bases from J, with 9 bases between. Germline V CDR1 and CDR2: LGHDT, YNNKEL (reference sequence). This chain's CDR3 is CASSRVRANTGELFF. CDR3 coding DNA: TGTGCCAGCAGCCGAGTCCGGGCGAACACCGGGGAGCTGTTTTTT.

A remark on this clonotype: Being one base from a much bigger clone, this may be a read error. The chain has TRBV7-9 and TRBJ2-2, with 8 bases matching TRBD1. The V gene's germline CDR1 is SEHNR and CDR2 FQNEAQ (reference sequence). The CDR3 runs 16 residues. Trimming cost V 5 bases and J 1 base; bases outside gene matches: 6. CDR3 amino acids: CASSHGQGGNTGELFF. In nucleotides, the CDR3 is TGTGCCAGCAGCCACGGACAGGGAGGGAACACCGGGGAGCTGTTTTTT.

Many counts were recorded for this clonotype. The V call is TRBV19, the J call TRBJ2-7; possibly TRBD1 or TRBD2 for D (5 bases each). Trimming left V 3 bases short and J 5 bases short, with 14 bases between. Germline CDR1 LNHDA, CDR2 SQIVND (reference sequence). This CDR3 has 14 amino acids. The CDR3 spells CASSINGEGNEQYF. The DNA of the CDR3 is TGTGCCAGTAGTATTAACGGCGAGGGGAACGAGCAGTACTTC.

Many counts were recorded for this clonotype. The chain carries TRBV28 and TRBJ2-1; D is unresolved. The germline CDR1 and CDR2 sequences are MDHEN and SYDVKM. The V gene lost 3 bases and the J gene lost 10 bases, with 10 bases spanning the gap. The CDR3 spans 12 residues. In DNA, the CDR3 is TGTGCCAGCAGTTTCGCCTTTTCGGAGCAGTTCTTC. This translates into CASSFAFSEQFF.

This clonotype was counted at least ten times. The chain carries TRBV12-3 or TRBV12-4 and TRBJ2-2; D is undetermined. This CDR3 is built from 14 residues. Trimming took off 2 bases at V and 5 bases at J, with 9 bases between the two ends. CDR3 nucleotides: TGTGCCAGCAGTTTATTAGGTTCTACCGGGGAGCTGTTTTTT. It yields the protein CASSLLGSTGELFF.

At least ten counts were recorded for this clonotype. This sequence joins TRBV5-1 and TRBJ2-3, with TRBD1 identical over 7 bases. V lost 0 bases and J lost 2; bases outside the gene matches: 3. There are 15 residues in the CDR3. Germline V gene lookup returns CDR1 SGHRS and CDR2 YFSETQ. DNA of the CDR3: TGCGCCAGCAGCTTGGCAGGGGGACCCACAGATACGCAGTATTTT. Protein product: CASSLAGGPTDTQYF.

A word on this clonotype: With a much larger clone just one base away, this may be a read error. The conserved final phenylalanine or tryptophan is absent from the CDR3, which likely points to a read error. V and J are TRBV6-2 or TRBV6-3 and TRBJ2-1, with D possibly being TRBD1 (6 bases). Germline loops: CDR1 MNHEY, CDR2 SVGEGT. Trimming left V 6 bases short and J 9 bases short, with 15 bases between. CDR3 length: 13 amino acids. The CDR3 DNA follows: TGTGCCAGCAGCCCTAACAGGGTTCTTGAGCAGTTCTCC. This codes for CASSPNRVLEQFS.

J is TRBJ1-5 and V is TRBV6-2 or TRBV6-3; the D is unclear. Germline-derived CDR1 and CDR2 are MNHEY and SVGEGT. The V end lost 2 bases, the J end lost 5 bases, and 10 bases lay between the germline ends. The CDR3 runs 14 residues. The CDR3 coding sequence is TGTGCCAGCAGTTACACCAGTCCACATCAGCCCCAGCATTTT. Its protein is CASSYTSPHQPQHF.

On this clonotype: At one of its ends the junction is not consistent with the germline gene, which may arise from a read error. The chain recombines TRBV20-1 with TRBJ1-1; D is possibly TRBD1 (5 bases). CDR1 and CDR2 from the germline V gene are DFQATT and SNEGSKA (reference sequence). CDR3 size: 16 residues. The CDR3 sequence is CSAPGGRAGVGTEAFF. Here the CDR3 DNA reads TGCAGTGCCCCAGGAGGCAGGGCTGGGGTGGGCACTGAAGCGTTCTTT.

V usage is TRBV4-1 and J usage is TRBJ2-3, with D maybe TRBD2 (5 bases). Germline CDR1 is MGHRA and CDR2 is YSYEKL. CDR3 size: 16 residues. V lost 1 base and J lost 2, with 13 bases in between. The CDR3 coding sequence is TGCGCCAGCAGCCAAGGAGGCCGGGAAACCACAGATACGCAGTATTTT. This codes for CASSQGGRETTDTQYF.

This clonotype was picked up a small number of times. The chain links TRBV24-1 to TRBJ1-3; D unresolved. CDR3 length: 13 residues. The germline V gene encodes CDR1 KGHDR and CDR2 SFDVKD. Trimming removed 5 bases from V and 3 bases from J, with 7 bases in between. For the CDR3, the DNA is TGTGCCACCAGTGCGAACCTTGGAAACACCATATATTTT. Translation: CATSANLGNTIYF.

This sequence joins TRBV20-1 and TRBJ2-7; 7 nucleotides align to TRBD2. This CDR3 has 14 residues. Looked up from germline, CDR1 is DFQATT and CDR2 is SNEGSKA (reference sequence). After removal of 4 bases from V and 1 base from J, the junction contained 7 bases not matched to a gene. The CDR3 DNA follows: TGCAGTGCTATACCCGCGGGAGTATCCTACGAGCAGTACTTC. Its translation: CSAIPAGVSYEQYF.

V and J are TRBV3-1 and TRBJ2-7, with 7 bases fitting TRBD2. Germline V gene lookup returns CDR1 LGHDT and CDR2 YNNKEL (reference sequence). J was trimmed by 1 base and V by 4 bases; bases with no gene match: 4. CDR3 length: 14 residues. CDR3 amino acids: CASSRGAGSYEQYF. The CDR3 DNA sequence: TGTGCCAGCAGCCGTGGAGCGGGGTCCTACGAGCAGTACTTC.

There are many counts of this clonotype. The genes are TRBV6-2 or TRBV6-3 and TRBJ2-1, with D maybe TRBD1 (6 bases). V was trimmed by 6 bases and J by 5 bases, leaving 14 bases between them. This CDR3 comprises 14 residues. The germline V gene has CDR1 MNHEY and CDR2 SVGEGT. CDR3 sequence (DNA): TGTGCCAGCAGCTGGGGGCTAGCTCACAATGAGCAGTTCTTC. It encodes CASSWGLAHNEQFF.

The sample holds a few counts of this clonotype. This chain uses TRBV30 with TRBJ2-2; D is possibly TRBD2 (5 bases). The CDR3 totals 13 residues. CDR1 and CDR2 (germline): GTSNPN, SVGIG (reference sequence). Trimming pared 2 bases from V and 7 bases from J, leaving 11 bases between. CDR3 sequence: CAWSTSGNGELFF. DNA for the CDR3: TGTGCCTGGAGTACCTCCGGGAACGGGGAGCTGTTTTTT. Based on the CDR3 plus reference TRBV30 and TRBJ2-2, the full variable domain is SQTIHQWPATLVQPVGSPLSLECTVEGTSNPNLYWYRQAAGRGLQLLFYSVGIGQISSEVPQNLSASRPQDRQFILSSKKLLLSDSGFYLCAWSTSGNGELFFGEGSRLTVL.

At least ten counts were recorded for this clonotype. V is TRBV2 and J is TRBJ1-6, with D possibly being TRBD1 (6 bases). The V gene lost 6 bases and the J gene lost 7 bases, with 13 bases spanning the gap. CDR1 SNHLY and CDR2 FYNNEI come from the germline V gene. The CDR3 totals 14 residues. CDR3 region: CASSARGGNSPLHF. The CDR3 DNA is TGTGCCAGCAGCGCCAGGGGTGGAAATTCACCCCTCCACTTT.

This clonotype was counted many times. The rearrangement joins TRBV29-1 to TRBJ2-7; TRBD1 aligns across 11 bases. CDR3 length equals 13 residues. Germline trimming cut 7 bases from V and 5 bases from J; bases unmatched to any gene: 7. Germline values: CDR1 SQVTM, CDR2 ANQGSEA. The CDR3 sequence: CSAYGQGADEQYF. The CDR3 DNA reads as TGCAGCGCCTATGGACAGGGGGCAGACGAGCAGTACTTC.

This clonotype was picked up many times. This rearrangement joins TRBV20-1 to TRBJ2-3; TRBD2 matches 7 bases. The trim removed 5 bases at V and 0 bases at J, leaving 5 bases unmatched. The length of the CDR3 is 14 residues. Germline V gene sequence: CDR1 DFQATT, CDR2 SNEGSKA (reference sequence). The CDR3 sequence: CSALLAQSTDTQYF. The CDR3, as DNA: TGCAGTGCTCTACTAGCGCAAAGCACAGATACGCAGTATTTT.

Here the CDR3 reads CASSPDTGITGNTIYF. The DNA for the CDR3 is TGTGCCAGCAGCCCCGATACAGGGATCACTGGAAACACCATATATTTT. The chain couples TRBV11-2 to TRBJ1-3; D is perhaps TRBD1 (6 bases). Germline V gene sequence: CDR1 SGHAT, CDR2 FQNNGV. Deletions cut 5 bases from V and 2 bases from J, with 16 bases between. This CDR3 is 16 amino acids long.

The sample holds many counts of this clonotype. This chain links TRBV2 with TRBJ2-1; a possible D gene is TRBD2 (6 bases). V was trimmed by 6 bases and J by 8 bases, leaving 11 bases between them. The CDR3 length is 12 residues. The germline V gene encodes CDR1 SNHLY and CDR2 FYNNEI. This chain's CDR3 is CASRGTPDEQFF. The CDR3 nucleotides are TGTGCCAGCAGGGGGACTCCCGATGAGCAGTTCTTC.

Ten or more counts support this clonotype. This chain links TRBV30 with TRBJ1-1; the match to TRBD1 covers 11 bases. The CDR3 contains 14 residues. Germline V gene sequence: CDR1 GTSNPN, CDR2 SVGIG (reference sequence). The V segment lost 5 bases and the J segment 1 base; nucleotides outside the gene matches: 3. CDR3 in DNA: TGTGCCTGGGAAGGACAGGGGGCGAACACTGAAGCTTTCTTT. Translated: CAWEGQGANTEAFF.

This clonotype has at least ten counts. The genes are TRBV5-4 and TRBJ2-7, with TRBD2 identical over 7 bases. Germline V gives CDR1 SGHNT, CDR2 YYREEE (reference sequence). This CDR3 is 17 amino acids long. V gave up 4 bases and J gave up 2 bases; unmatched junction bases: 15. CDR3 sequence reads: CASSVGPSGGSAYEQYF. CDR3 sequence (DNA): TGTGCCAGCAGCGTGGGACCTAGCGGAGGGAGTGCCTACGAGCAGTACTTC.

This clonotype was observed at least ten times. This chain uses TRBV2 with TRBJ1-5; D is unclear. Trimming removed 0 bases from V and 0 bases from J, with 3 bases in between. CDR1 and CDR2 from the germline V gene are SNHLY and FYNNEI. The CDR3 has 14 residues. The CDR3 protein is CASSEAYSNQPQHF. Here the CDR3 DNA reads TGTGCCAGCAGTGAAGCGTATAGCAATCAGCCCCAGCATTTT.

This clonotype was found a few times. A much bigger clone sits one base away, suggesting this may be a read error. The chain carries TRBV20-1 and TRBJ1-1, with 10 bases aligning to TRBD1. The CDR3 loop spans 12 amino acids. Germline V CDR1 and CDR2: DFQATT, SNEGSKA (reference sequence). CDR3 loop: CSAGQGGTEALF. The CDR3 nucleotides read TGCAGTGCTGGACAGGGGGGCACTGAAGCTCTCTTT.

This clonotype is medium-sized within its sample. The CDR3 nucleotides read TGTGCCAGTAGTCCCCGGACTAGCGGGAGCGGATACGGTGAGCAGTTCTTC. Its protein product is CASSPRTSGSGYGEQFF. The chain joins TRBV19 to TRBJ2-1; 13 nucleotides align to TRBD2. The ends lost 5 bases at V and 9 bases at J; junction bases unmatched: 13. Germline V CDR1 and CDR2: LNHDA, SQIVND (reference sequence). The CDR3 is 17 residues long. Full variable domain (remainder filled in from reference TRBV19 and TRBJ2-1): DGGITQSPKYLFRKEGQNVTLSCEQNLNHDAMYWYRQDPGQGLRLIYYSQIVNDFQKGDIAEGYSVSREKKESFPLTVTSAQKNPTAFYLCASSPRTSGSGYGEQFFGPGTRLTVL.